This passage covers 22 T cell receptor beta chains from one sample sequenced in a study of T-cell reconstitution after alpha-beta-depleted transplantation in children. Unique molecular identifiers featured in how the TCRbeta library was prepared. TCRdb recomputed calls from the PCR reads with MiXCR, one row per CDR3 protein. The repertoire has hundreds of thousands of distinct CDR3 sequences, 16% of them found once; the top ten carry approximately 28%. Specimen: PBMCs, mostly from graft donor cells, collected 360 days after TCRalphabeta/CD19-depleted stem cell transplant. These receptors were taken from a boy under three years old who had a stem cell transplant for Wiskott-Aldrich syndrome, so the T cells may come from the graft donor.

V and J are TRBV4-1 and TRBJ2-3, with 8 bases identical to TRBD1. V was clipped by 1 base and J by 4 bases; unmatched bases: 4. Germline V CDR1 and CDR2: MGHRA, YSYEKL. The CDR3 is 15 residues long. CDR3 loop: CASSQGRGHADTQYF. CDR3 nucleotide sequence: TGCGCCAGCAGCCAAGGCAGGGGGCATGCAGATACGCAGTATTTT.

This clonotype was detected only a few times. The chain joins TRBV3-1 to TRBJ2-1; TRBD2 matches at 9 bases. The CDR3 runs to 15 residues. CDR1 LGHDT and CDR2 YNNKEL come from the germline V gene (reference sequence). V shed 3 bases and J 8 bases; nucleotides not matched to a gene: 8. The CDR3 here is CASSHGGGAPYEQFF. CDR3 DNA: TGTGCCAGCAGCCACGGCGGGGGGGCCCCCTATGAGCAGTTCTTC.

CDR3 sequence reads: CATSREGRNQPQHF. The DNA for the CDR3 is TGTGCCACCAGCAGAGAAGGGCGCAATCAGCCCCAGCATTTT. The rearrangement joins TRBV15 to TRBJ1-5; D not resolved. CDR1 is LNHNV, CDR2 YYDKDF, per germline (reference sequence). Deletions cut 0 bases from V and 2 bases from J, with 5 bases between. CDR3 length: 14 amino acids.

The V and J genes are TRBV30 and TRBJ2-2; no reliable D call. V gave up 5 bases and J gave up 7 bases, with 20 bases separating them. Germline lookup yields CDR1 GTSNPN and CDR2 SVGIG (reference sequence). This CDR3 spans 15 amino acids. The CDR3: CAWEDPRLAGGELFF. In DNA form, the CDR3 reads TGTGCCTGGGAGGACCCCCGTCTGGCCGGCGGGGAGCTGTTTTTT.

The sample holds a few counts of this clonotype. The rearrangement links TRBV25-1 to TRBJ2-1; D not resolved. CDR1 MGHDK and CDR2 SYGVNS come from the germline V gene. Trimming took 5 bases from V and 6 from J, leaving 5 bases between them. The CDR3 length is 11 residues. In DNA, the CDR3 is TGTGCCAGCAGTAACTCCAATGAGCAGTTCTTC. Its protein is CASSNSNEQFF.

The V and J genes are TRBV14 and TRBJ2-1; 10 bases fit TRBD1. Germline lookup yields CDR1 SGHDN and CDR2 FVKESK. V lost 3 bases to trimming and J lost 0 bases; unmatched junction nucleotides: 20. The CDR3 covers 22 residues. CDR3: CASSHRRQGASGASRSYNEQFF. The CDR3 DNA reads TGTGCCAGCAGCCACCGAAGACAGGGGGCGTCCGGGGCCTCCCGCTCCTACAATGAGCAGTTCTTC. Full variable domain (rest looked up from reference TRBV14 and TRBJ2-1): EAGVTQFPSHSVIEKGQTVTLRCDPISGHDNLYWYRRVMGKEIKFLLHFVKESKQDESGMPNNRFLAERTGGTYSTLKVQPAELEDSGVYFCASSHRRQGASGASRSYNEQFFGPGTRLTVL.

The sample holds a few counts of this clonotype. The chain employs TRBV5-1 and TRBJ1-1, with D unclear. V lost 4 bases and J 1 base, leaving 8 bases between the germline ends. The CDR3 sequence is 13 residues long. Germline CDR1 reads SGHRS; CDR2 reads YFSETQ. DNA for the CDR3: TGCGCCAGCAGCCGCCCGGGGAACACTGAAGCTTTCTTT. Translating it yields CASSRPGNTEAFF.

This clonotype was seen more than once but under ten times. The V call is TRBV10-3, the J call TRBJ2-1, with 8 bases identical to TRBD1. J was trimmed by 0 bases and V by 3 bases; bases with no gene match: 16. Germline V gives CDR1 ENHRY, CDR2 SYGVKD. CDR3 length: 20 residues. CDR3: CAISDPHGQGPTSSYNEQFF. The CDR3 nucleotides read TGTGCCATCAGTGACCCTCACGGACAGGGCCCTACTAGCTCCTACAATGAGCAGTTCTTC.

This clonotype was seen more than once but under ten times. CDR3 in DNA: TGTGCCAGCAGCTTAACAGGGGGGGCTAATCAGCCCCAGCATTTT. This codes for CASSLTGGANQPQHF. V usage is TRBV7-9 and J usage is TRBJ1-5; TRBD1 matches 8 bases. The CDR3 loop spans 15 amino acids. Germline CDR1 and CDR2: SEHNR and FQNEAQ (reference sequence). The J segment lost 4 bases and the V segment lost 2 bases, leaving 4 bases of the junction unmatched.

The rearrangement joins TRBV23-1 to TRBJ2-1; D call uncertain. TRBV23-1 carries the ORF label, with uncertain function. The CDR3 consists of 19 residues. V lost 0 bases and J lost 0, with 18 bases in between. The CDR3 DNA is TGCGCCAGCAGTCAATCGGAAGCATATCCCCCTAGCTCCTACAATGAGCAGTTCTTC. Translation: CASSQSEAYPPSSYNEQFF.

This clonotype appeared a few times. Written as DNA, the CDR3 is TGTGCCACCAGCAGAGGGTTGGGAGAGAACACCGGGGAGCTGTTTTTT. As protein: CATSRGLGENTGELFF. V usage is TRBV15 and J usage is TRBJ2-2; TRBD2 is a possible D gene (5 bases). Trimming left V 1 base short and J 1 base short, with 10 bases between. Germline CDR1 LNHNV, CDR2 YYDKDF (reference sequence). The CDR3 length is 16 residues.

The rearrangement links TRBV4-1 to TRBJ2-6; the match to TRBD1 covers 8 bases. The CDR3 length is 19 residues. Unmatched junction bases numbered 7, after V lost 0 bases and J lost 0 bases. CDR1 is MGHRA, CDR2 YSYEKL, per germline. For the CDR3, the DNA is TGCGCCAGCAGCCAAGATGACAGGGGTTTTAGCTCTGGGGCCAACGTCCTGACTTTC. Translated, it gives CASSQDDRGFSSGANVLTF.

This clonotype was counted between two and nine times. The genes are TRBV11-2 and TRBJ2-1; 9 positions agree with TRBD2. Germline CDR1 and CDR2: SGHAT and FQNNGV. With 2 bases clipped from V and 10 bases from J, the junction kept 6 bases outside the gene matches. This CDR3 spans 14 amino acids. DNA of the CDR3: TGTGCCAGCAGCTTACTAGCGGGGTTCGGGGAGCAGTTCTTC. Translation: CASSLLAGFGEQFF.

This sequence joins TRBV12-3 or TRBV12-4 and TRBJ2-7, with TRBD1 identical over 8 bases. Trimming cost V 6 bases and J 5 bases; bases outside gene matches: 12. The CDR3 runs 15 residues. CDR3 amino acids: CASRLSAGGGNEQYF. CDR3 DNA sequence: TGTGCCAGCAGGTTGAGCGCAGGGGGCGGAAACGAGCAGTACTTC.

This clonotype was observed a handful of times. The genes are TRBV5-1 and TRBJ2-2; 8 bases are shared with TRBD1. The germline CDR1 and CDR2 sequences are SGHRS and YFSETQ. J lost 5 bases, V lost 3 bases, and 9 bases had no gene match. The CDR3 loop spans 16 amino acids. The chain's CDR3 is CASSSSGGVWTGELFF. CDR3 in DNA: TGCGCCAGCAGCTCTTCAGGGGGCGTATGGACCGGGGAGCTGTTTTTT.

This clonotype was counted only a few times. The V and J genes are TRBV25-1 and TRBJ2-3; D is unresolved. The CDR3 is 17 residues long. Between the trimmed V and J ends, which lost 3 bases and 6 bases, there was a span of 22 bases. CDR1 is MGHDK and CDR2 is SYGVNS in the germline V gene. In nucleotides, the CDR3 is TGTGCCAGCAGTGAGCCCCCCCCGGGCTTCCATGTGGATACGCAGTATTTT. Protein product: CASSEPPPGFHVDTQYF.

The V gene is TRBV18, the J gene TRBJ2-3, with 9 bases fitting TRBD1. Germline lookup yields CDR1 KGHSH and CDR2 LQKENI. J lost 8 bases, V lost 3 bases, and 9 bases had no gene match. The CDR3 runs 15 residues. The CDR3 nucleotides are TGTGCCAGCTCACCCCTGGGACAGGGCGTCGGTACGCAGTATTTT. It translates to CASSPLGQGVGTQYF.

V and J are TRBV9 and TRBJ2-7, with D possibly being TRBD2 (6 bases). There are 14 residues in the CDR3. V was pared by 4 bases and J by 3 bases, with 14 bases between. CDR1 and CDR2 from the germline V gene are SGDLS and YYNGEE. CDR3 residues: CASSPRETFYEQYF. The CDR3 DNA sequence: TGTGCCAGCAGCCCCCGGGAGACGTTCTACGAGCAGTACTTC.

The rearrangement links TRBV11-2 to TRBJ2-7, with TRBD1 as a possible D gene (6 bases). The germline CDR1 and CDR2 sequences are SGHAT and FQNNGV. Trimming removed 5 bases from V and 0 bases from J, with 14 bases in between. CDR3 size: 15 residues. The CDR3 DNA reads as TGTGCCAGCAGCAAAGACAGGCTTAGCTCCTACGAGCAGTACTTC. As protein: CASSKDRLSSYEQYF.

Many counts were recorded for this clonotype. V is TRBV6-2 or TRBV6-3 and J is TRBJ2-6, with D unclear. The CDR3 contains 14 residues. CDR1 is MNHEY and CDR2 is SVGEGT in the germline V gene. V lost 7 bases and J lost 0, with 7 bases in between. The chain's CDR3 is CASNRPSGANVLTF. The CDR3 DNA is TGTGCCAGCAATCGCCCCTCTGGGGCCAACGTCCTGACTTTC.

This clonotype was detected a few times. The chain employs TRBV10-3 and TRBJ2-3; D might be TRBD1 (6 bases). Deletions cut 0 bases from V and 3 bases from J, with 16 bases between. The CDR3 length is 17 residues. Germline CDR1 and CDR2: ENHRY and SYGVKD. Here the CDR3 DNA reads TGTGCCATCAGTGAGTCTACCCTTGAGGGGGAAACAGATACGCAGTATTTT. Protein: CAISESTLEGETDTQYF.

The CDR3 DNA reads as TGTGCCAGCAGCTTTCTTGACGGGGAGGACATTCAGTACTTC. It encodes CASSFLDGEDIQYF. The genes are TRBV11-2 and TRBJ2-4, with D perhaps matching TRBD2 (6 bases). CDR3 length: 14 residues. Per germline, CDR1 SGHAT and CDR2 FQNNGV. Trimming cost V 3 bases and J 8 bases, with 14 bases left between them.